Below are 32 T cell receptor beta chains sequenced from a single sample in a study of shared clonotypes between healthy human individuals. Clones were sequenced by immunoSEQ multiplex PCR, and TCRdb holds only the in-frame ones, with some missing. The data hold around 330,000 clones, with around two thirds observed a single time. Specimen: memory CD4+ T cells sorted from blood. Subset denoted: CD45RA-negative fraction. These receptors were obtained from a man younger than 40 in good health.

J is TRBJ2-3 and V is TRBV28; either TRBD1 or TRBD2 may fit D (5 bases each). The germline V gene has CDR1 MDHEN and CDR2 SYDVKM. Trimming pared 11 bases from V and 2 bases from J, leaving 8 bases between. The CDR3 runs 11 residues. Here the CDR3 reads CAGGDTDTQYF. In DNA, the CDR3 is TGTGCCGGGGGAGACACAGATACGCAGTATTTT.

The rearrangement links TRBV18 to TRBJ2-7; no clear D gene. There are 12 residues in the CDR3. V lost 4 bases to trimming and J lost 3 bases, with 7 bases between them. Germline V CDR1 and CDR2: KGHSH, LQKENI. The CDR3 is CASSRRIYEQYF. The CDR3 bases are TGTGCCAGCTCACGCCGTATCTACGAGCAGTACTTC.

V and J are TRBV15 and TRBJ1-3; D gene unclear. The CDR3 runs to 17 residues. The germline CDR1 and CDR2 sequences are LNHNV and YYDKDF (reference sequence). Trimming left V 0 bases short and J 0 bases short, with 12 bases between. The CDR3 region is CATSRDSAILSGNTIYF. In nucleotides, the CDR3 is TGTGCCACCAGCAGAGACTCCGCGATACTCTCTGGAAACACCATATATTTT.

V and J are TRBV21-1 and TRBJ1-2; TRBD1, as called in the table, went unchecked against the DNA. TRBV21-1 is annotated as a pseudogene. The CDR3 is 13 residues long. The CDR3, as DNA: TGTGCCAGCAGCAAAATGTTTCAGGGGGGCTACACCTTC. Protein product: CASSKMFQGGYTF.

The genes are TRBV9 and TRBJ2-3; D is undetermined. The germline CDR1 and CDR2 sequences are SGDLS and YYNGEE. V lost 5 bases and J lost 5, with 9 bases in between. The CDR3 extends over 12 amino acids. The CDR3 loop reads CASSPGRDTQYF. In DNA, the CDR3 is TGTGCCAGCAGTCCCGGACGAGATACGCAGTATTTT.

The rearrangement links TRBV2 to TRBJ2-5; D ambiguous. Looked up from germline, CDR1 is SNHLY and CDR2 is FYNNEI. Trimming took 6 bases from V and 5 from J, leaving 10 bases between them. The CDR3 runs 12 residues. The CDR3 DNA follows: TGTGCCAGCAGAGGACGGGCGGAGACCCAGTACTTC. Protein product: CASRGRAETQYF.

There are a few counts of this clone. The V and J genes are TRBV7-8 and TRBJ1-2, with D perhaps matching TRBD1 (6 bases). CDR3 size: 14 residues. Trimming removed 4 bases from V and 4 bases from J, with 13 bases in between. Germline-derived CDR1 and CDR2 are SGHVS and FQNEAQ. The CDR3 DNA reads as TGTGCCAGCAGCTCCCGGGACACCAGCTATGGCTACACCTTC. Amino acid sequence: CASSSRDTSYGYTF.

On this clone itself: This sample includes further DNA sequences coding for the same CDR3. The chain combines TRBV7-2 with TRBJ2-5; no definite D call. Germline V gene sequence: CDR1 SGHTA, CDR2 FQGNSA. CDR3 length: 12 amino acids. The V gene lost 1 base and the J gene lost 5 bases, with 5 bases spanning the gap. The CDR3 sequence: CASSLVRETQYF. The CDR3 DNA reads as TGTGCCAGCAGCTTAGTCCGGGAGACCCAGTACTTC.

The V and J genes are TRBV5-5 and TRBJ2-7; 7 positions agree with TRBD1. V lost 4 bases, J lost 3 bases, and 13 bases stayed unmatched. Germline assignment: CDR1 SGHKS and CDR2 YYEKEE (reference sequence). The length of the CDR3 is 16 residues. CDR3 sequence reads: CASSIGPGTEIYEQYF. The CDR3 DNA follows: TGTGCCAGCAGCATAGGACCCGGGACAGAGATCTACGAGCAGTACTTC. The variable domain in full, completed from reference TRBV5-5 and TRBJ2-7, reads DAGVTQSPTHLIKTRGQQVTLRCSPISGHKSVSWYQQVLGQGPQFIFQYYEKEERGRGNFPDRFSARQFPNYSSELNVNALLLGDSALYLCASSIGPGTEIYEQYFGPGTRLTVT.

The rearrangement links TRBV5-1 to TRBJ1-3; a weak D match, TRBD1 (6 bases). CDR1 and CDR2 from the germline V gene are SGHRS and YFSETQ. V was shortened by 4 bases and J by 0 bases, with 17 bases between the two germline ends. The CDR3 totals 17 residues. CDR3 bases: TGCGCCAGCAGCACATCGGGGGCAGTAAGCTCTGGAAACACCATATATTTT. Protein sequence: CASSTSGAVSSGNTIYF.

The DNA for the CDR3 is TGTGCCAGCAGCTTAGTACGGCCTCTCGATGGCTACACCTTC. This gives the protein CASSLVRPLDGYTF. This chain connects TRBV7-9 to TRBJ1-2; no definite D call. The CDR3 has 14 amino acids. Germline V CDR1 and CDR2: SEHNR, FQNEAQ (reference sequence). V lost 1 base to trimming and J lost 6 bases, with 12 bases between them.

This clone has just a few counts. This chain connects TRBV5-4 to TRBJ2-2; TRBD1 agrees at 7 bases. With V trimmed by 3 bases and J by 2 bases, 4 bases remained unmatched. This CDR3 spans 15 amino acids. CDR1 is SGHNT, CDR2 YYREEE, per germline (reference sequence). In nucleotides, the CDR3 is TGTGCCAGCAGCTCCCGGGACAGTAACACCGGGGAGCTGTTTTTT. Residues: CASSSRDSNTGELFF.

This clone was picked up a small number of times. This rearrangement joins TRBV5-1 to TRBJ1-4; 11 nucleotides agree with TRBD1. The ends lost 5 bases at V and 6 bases at J; junction bases unmatched: 3. Germline CDR1 reads SGHRS; CDR2 reads YFSETQ. This CDR3 contains 14 residues. CDR3 nucleotide sequence: TGCGCCAGCAGTGGACAGGGGGCAGATGAAAAACTGTTTTTT. Amino acids: CASSGQGADEKLFF.

This chain connects TRBV14 to TRBJ2-3; 9 nucleotides align to TRBD1. Germline values: CDR1 SGHDN, CDR2 FVKESK. The ends lost 4 bases at V and 6 bases at J; junction bases unmatched: 11. The CDR3 is made up of 16 amino acids. The CDR3: CASSRLPGQGHDTQYF. The CDR3 nucleotides read TGTGCCAGCAGCCGCCTGCCGGGACAGGGCCACGATACGCAGTATTTT.

This clone was detected ten times or more. The chain carries TRBV6-1 and TRBJ1-3; maybe TRBD1 (6 bases). Trimming took off 3 bases at V and 4 bases at J, with 10 bases between the two ends. Germline V gene data show CDR1 as MNHNS and CDR2 as SASEGT. The CDR3 runs 14 residues. CDR3 in DNA: TGTGCCAGCAGTGACAGGGGTAAAGGAAACACCATATATTTT. The encoded protein is CASSDRGKGNTIYF.

This chain connects TRBV13 to TRBJ2-6; TRBD1 aligns across 10 bases. Germline CDR1 and CDR2: PRHDT and FYEKMQ (reference sequence). The V and J ends lost 2 bases and 10 bases, in that order; junction bases with no gene match: 11. This CDR3 contains 17 residues. CDR3 residues: CASSLPPDRGAKNVLTF. Written as DNA, the CDR3 is TGTGCCAGCAGCTTACCCCCGGACAGGGGGGCTAAAAACGTCCTGACTTTC.

This chain joins TRBV6-1 and TRBJ2-3; 11 bases are shared with TRBD1. V lost 6 bases to trimming and J lost 3 bases; unmatched junction nucleotides: 5. Germline CDR1 reads MNHNS; CDR2 reads SASEGT. This CDR3 contains 15 residues. The DNA for the CDR3 is TGTGCCAGCAGCGCGGACAGGGGGCAGACAGATACGCAGTATTTT. It translates to CASSADRGQTDTQYF.

This clone was seen only a few times. This rearrangement joins TRBV2 to TRBJ2-7; D gene ambiguous. Germline V CDR1 and CDR2: SNHLY, FYNNEI. The CDR3 has 14 residues. The V end lost 1 base, the J end lost 10 bases, and 17 bases lay between the germline ends. CDR3 coding DNA: TGTGCCAGCAGTGAAGGGTCAGTTAAAAGCCTCCAGTACTTC. Encoded protein: CASSEGSVKSLQYF.

The genes are TRBV5-1 and TRBJ2-5; D possibly corresponds to TRBD1 (7 bases). The germline V gene encodes CDR1 SGHRS and CDR2 YFSETQ. V was shortened by 6 bases and J by 5 bases, with 20 bases between the two germline ends. The CDR3 runs 15 residues. DNA of the CDR3: TGCGCCAGCATCGAACAGGGGAGGAGGGGGGAGACCCAGTACTTC. Translating it yields CASIEQGRRGETQYF.

The CDR3, as DNA: TGTGCCAGCAGGACAGGGGCGAATCAGCCCCAGCATTTT. Protein sequence: CASRTGANQPQHF. The chain combines TRBV6-5 with TRBJ1-5, with TRBD1 identical over 8 bases. Germline V CDR1 and CDR2: MNHEY, SVGAGI. The length of the CDR3 is 13 residues. Unmatched junction bases numbered 2, after V lost 6 bases and J lost 4 bases.

The rearrangement joins TRBV28 to TRBJ1-4; D call uncertain. Germline CDR1 MDHEN, CDR2 SYDVKM. Trimming took off 5 bases at V and 1 base at J, with 8 bases between the two ends. The CDR3 totals 14 residues. In DNA, the CDR3 is TGTGCCAGCAGTATGGTTGTAACTAATGAAAAACTGTTTTTT. It yields the protein CASSMVVTNEKLFF.

The CDR3: CASSLATWGGEYNTGELFF. The DNA for the CDR3 is TGTGCCAGCAGCTTGGCGACGTGGGGTGGAGAATATAACACCGGGGAGCTGTTTTTT. The chain links TRBV5-5 to TRBJ2-2; D gene uncertain. V was trimmed by 0 bases and J by 2 bases, leaving 20 bases between them. Germline assignment: CDR1 SGHKS and CDR2 YYEKEE (reference sequence). This CDR3 comprises 19 residues.

The J gene is TRBJ1-5, the V gene TRBV15; D is ambiguous. Germline assignment: CDR1 LNHNV and CDR2 YYDKDF (reference sequence). The CDR3 has 14 amino acids. Between the trimmed V and J ends, which lost 0 bases and 4 bases, there was a span of 7 bases. The CDR3 coding sequence is TGTGCCACCAGCAGAGATGGGGAAAATCAGCCCCAGCATTTT. It yields the protein CATSRDGENQPQHF.

The V and J genes are TRBV2 and TRBJ2-5, with D perhaps matching TRBD2 (5 bases). The germline V gene encodes CDR1 SNHLY and CDR2 FYNNEI. The V and J ends lost 2 bases and 4 bases respectively, with 8 bases between them. The length of the CDR3 is 13 residues. CDR3 bases: TGTGCCAGCAGTGAACCAAGCGGAGAGACCCAGTACTTC. It encodes CASSEPSGETQYF.

In its sample, this clone was seen a few times. The J gene is TRBJ2-7, the V gene TRBV5-1; perhaps TRBD2 as D (5 bases). The CDR3 runs 14 residues. CDR1 is SGHRS, CDR2 YFSETQ, per germline. V was cut by 5 bases and J by 1 base, with 13 bases left in between. The CDR3 DNA sequence: TGCGCCAGCAGTCAGACCGGGGTATCCTACGAGCAGTACTTC. It translates to CASSQTGVSYEQYF.

The rearrangement links TRBV2 to TRBJ2-2; D remains ambiguous. This CDR3 has 13 residues. V dropped 2 bases and J dropped 1 base, with 2 bases sitting between them. CDR1 is SNHLY and CDR2 is FYNNEI in the germline V gene. The CDR3 DNA reads TGTGCCAGCAGTGAACGGAACACCGGGGAGCTGTTTTTT. This sequence encodes CASSERNTGELFF.

This clone was observed at least ten times. The chain recombines TRBV5-1 with TRBJ1-5; 8 bases match TRBD1. CDR1 and CDR2 (germline): SGHRS, YFSETQ. Trimming cost V 5 bases and J 4 bases; bases outside gene matches: 5. This CDR3 comprises 14 residues. The CDR3 bases are TGCGCCAGCAGACCGACAGGGGCAAATCAGCCCCAGCATTTT. It specifies CASRPTGANQPQHF. Drawing the rest from reference TRBV5-1 and TRBJ1-5, the complete variable domain is KAGVTQTPRYLIKTRGQQVTLSCSPISGHRSVSWYQQTPGQGLQFLFEYFSETQRNKGNFPGRFSGRQFSNSRSEMNVSTLELGDSALYLCASRPTGANQPQHFGDGTRLSIL.

The chain uses TRBV28 and TRBJ2-3; no clear D. The V and J ends lost 5 bases and 3 bases respectively, with 9 bases between them. There are 13 residues in the CDR3. Germline CDR1 reads MDHEN; CDR2 reads SYDVKM. CDR3 nucleotides: TGTGCCAGCAGTCCTCCCACGACAGATACGCAGTATTTT. Residues: CASSPPTTDTQYF.

The CDR3 loop is CASRPTVGYGYTF. The DNA of the CDR3 is TGTGCCAGCAGGCCGACAGTGGGCTATGGCTACACCTTC. This chain links TRBV2 with TRBJ1-2; tentative D call: TRBD1 (5 bases). Trimming shortened V by 6 bases and J by 4 bases, and 12 bases separated the two germline ends. Germline V CDR1 and CDR2: SNHLY, FYNNEI. The CDR3 sequence is 13 residues long.

This clone was seen a few times. The J gene is TRBJ2-1, the V gene TRBV27; tentative D call: TRBD2 (5 bases). The CDR3 runs 16 residues. V shed 4 bases and J shed 0 bases, with 13 bases lying between them. CDR1 and CDR2 from the germline V gene are MNHEY and SMNVEV (reference sequence). The DNA for the CDR3 is TGTGCCAGCAGTTCCACTAGACTAAGCTCCTACAATGAGCAGTTCTTC. Translation: CASSSTRLSSYNEQFF.

The rearrangement joins TRBV30 to TRBJ2-5; D is unresolved. The CDR3 runs 16 residues. Germline V gene sequence: CDR1 GTSNPN, CDR2 SVGIG (reference sequence). V dropped 0 bases and J dropped 1 base, with 15 bases sitting between them. The chain's CDR3 is CAWSVQGSGSQETQYF. The DNA for the CDR3 is TGTGCCTGGAGTGTTCAAGGCTCGGGCAGCCAAGAGACCCAGTACTTC.

The chain employs TRBV19 and TRBJ2-1, with 8 bases lining up with TRBD2. This CDR3 spans 18 amino acids. The germline CDR1 and CDR2 sequences are LNHDA and SQIVND (reference sequence). V shed 4 bases and J 0 bases; nucleotides not matched to a gene: 11. The CDR3 loop is CASSSLPTSGFSYNEQFF. The CDR3 nucleotides read TGTGCCAGTAGTAGCCTCCCAACTAGCGGCTTCTCCTACAATGAGCAGTTCTTC.